These 23 T cell receptor beta chains share one sample of origin, sequenced in a study of blood T cell repertoires in COVID-19. The protocol was immunoSEQ multiplex PCR, while the TCRdb copy is restricted to in-frame clones and leaves out a portion. In the table there are roughly 260,000 clones, around 87% of which are singletons. The sample taken for sequencing was peripheral blood. The source is a woman aged 45 to 65 with acute or convalescent COVID-19.

The V gene is TRBV18, the J gene TRBJ2-6; D gene unclear. CDR1 and CDR2 from the germline V gene are KGHSH and LQKENI. V lost 7 bases to trimming and J lost 1 base, with 5 bases between them. This CDR3 has 13 amino acids. In nucleotides, the CDR3 is TGTGCCAGCTTCTTTTCTGGGGCCAACGTCCTGACTTTC. This gives the protein CASFFSGANVLTF. Looking up the rest from reference TRBV18 and TRBJ2-6 gives the full variable domain: NAGVMQNPRHLVRRRGQEARLRCSPMKGHSHVYWYRQLPEEGLKFMVYLQKENIIDESGMPKERFSAEFPKEGPSILRIQQVVRGDSAAYFCASFFSGANVLTFGAGSRLTVL.

This chain joins TRBV12-5 and TRBJ1-5, with D possibly matching TRBD1 (6 bases). Trimming took off 7 bases at V and 0 bases at J, with 25 bases between the two ends. Germline assignment: CDR1 LGHNT and CDR2 FRNRAP. The CDR3 extends over 19 amino acids. CDR3 region: CASVQSFGDKLYSNQPQHF. The CDR3 DNA is TGTGCTAGTGTCCAGTCATTCGGGGACAAGCTATATAGCAATCAGCCCCAGCATTTT.

The chain combines TRBV28 with TRBJ2-1, with 8 nucleotides matching TRBD2. The CDR3 runs 15 residues. Germline V lookup: CDR1 MDHEN, CDR2 SYDVKM. Trimming cost V 2 bases and J 6 bases; bases outside gene matches: 6. CDR3 amino acids: CASSLTSGPPNEQFF. As DNA, the CDR3 is TGTGCCAGCAGTTTAACTAGCGGCCCCCCCAATGAGCAGTTCTTC.

CDR3 protein: CASSLLYSRETGELFF. Written as DNA, the CDR3 is TGTGCCAGCAGTTTATTATACAGCAGGGAAACCGGGGAGCTGTTTTTT. The chain links TRBV28 to TRBJ2-2; maybe TRBD1 (5 bases). Germline CDR1 MDHEN, CDR2 SYDVKM. Trimming shortened V by 1 base and J by 5 bases, and 14 bases separated the two germline ends. CDR3 length: 16 residues.

The chain combines TRBV3-1 (or the pseudogene TRBV3-2) with TRBJ2-5, with D tentatively TRBD2 (5 bases). CDR1 and CDR2 from the germline V gene are LGHDT and YNNKEL (reference sequence). There are 14 residues in the CDR3. Trimming left V 1 base short and J 2 bases short, with 8 bases between. The CDR3 loop reads CASSQVRTQETQYF. The CDR3 nucleotides are TGTGCCAGCAGCCAAGTTCGGACTCAAGAGACCCAGTACTTC.

This chain connects TRBV10-1 to TRBJ1-5; 8 nucleotides match TRBD1. Germline CDR1 WNHNN, CDR2 SYGVQD (reference sequence). V was pared by 1 base and J by 4 bases, with 15 bases of the junction left unmatched. There are 19 residues in the CDR3. The chain's CDR3 is CASSEWGDRGVEANQPQHF. The CDR3 bases are TGCGCCAGCAGTGAGTGGGGCGACAGGGGAGTTGAAGCGAATCAGCCCCAGCATTTT.

The CDR3 region has the DNA TGTGCCAGCTCACCCGTTCAGGGGGTAACTAACTATGGCTACACCTTC. Amino acid sequence: CASSPVQGVTNYGYTF. V and J are TRBV18 and TRBJ1-2; 7 nucleotides agree with TRBD1. There are 16 residues in the CDR3. Germline CDR1 and CDR2: KGHSH and LQKENI. J was trimmed by 0 bases and V by 3 bases; bases with no gene match: 7.

The V and J genes are TRBV7-9 and TRBJ1-4; D unresolved. The germline V and J ends were trimmed by 0 bases and 7 bases, with 6 bases remaining between them. The CDR3 spans 13 residues. Looked up from germline, CDR1 is SEHNR and CDR2 is FQNEAQ (reference sequence). In nucleotides, the CDR3 is TGTGCCAGCAGCTTAGCAGCCTCTGAAAAACTGTTTTTT. It encodes CASSLAASEKLFF.

The V and J genes are TRBV14 and TRBJ1-2, with TRBD1 as a possible D gene (6 bases). The V and J ends lost 3 bases and 9 bases respectively, with 14 bases between them. This CDR3 is 13 amino acids long. Germline V lookup: CDR1 SGHDN, CDR2 FVKESK. The CDR3 sequence: CASSHLVRGRYTF. The CDR3, as DNA: TGTGCCAGCAGCCATTTAGTCAGGGGCCGCTACACCTTC.

V is TRBV27 and J is TRBJ2-1, with D tentatively TRBD1 (5 bases). Germline V gene lookup returns CDR1 MNHEY and CDR2 SMNVEV (reference sequence). The CDR3 is made up of 15 amino acids. V was cut by 2 bases and J by 6 bases, with 14 bases left in between. CDR3 residues: CASSLQGWQGNEQFF. In DNA form, the CDR3 reads TGTGCCAGCAGTTTACAAGGGTGGCAGGGCAATGAGCAGTTCTTC.

This clone turned up a few times. The sample contains more than one DNA sequence encoding this CDR3. V usage is TRBV27 and J usage is TRBJ1-1, with D possibly TRBD1 on 6 matching bases. The V gene's germline CDR1 is MNHEY and CDR2 SMNVEV (reference sequence). V shed 2 bases and J shed 4 bases, with 8 bases lying between them. This CDR3 has 13 amino acids. DNA for the CDR3: TGTGCCAGCAGTTTACAGGGGCTCACTGAAGCTTTCTTT. Its translation is CASSLQGLTEAFF.

The V and J genes are TRBV12-3 or TRBV12-4 and TRBJ2-5; D is ambiguous. The CDR3 loop spans 12 amino acids. V shed 3 bases and J shed 5 bases, with 7 bases lying between them. The CDR3 sequence is CASSFARETQYF. In nucleotides, the CDR3 is TGTGCCAGCAGTTTCGCGAGGGAGACCCAGTACTTC.

V is TRBV3-1 (or the pseudogene TRBV3-2) and J is TRBJ2-2; D is unclear. V lost 8 bases and J lost 0, with 10 bases in between. The CDR3 loop spans 14 amino acids. Germline V gene sequence: CDR1 LGHDT, CDR2 YNNKEL (reference sequence). This CDR3 reads CASQMVANTGELFF. CDR3 nucleotide sequence: TGTGCCAGCCAAATGGTAGCGAACACCGGGGAGCTGTTTTTT.

The rearrangement links TRBV29-1 to TRBJ1-3; D gene ambiguous. The germline gives CDR1 SQVTM, CDR2 ANQGSEA. The V end lost 4 bases, the J end lost 3 bases, and 7 bases lay between the germline ends. This CDR3 is 12 amino acids long. The CDR3 DNA sequence: TGCAGCGTTGGGGAGAATGGAAACACCATATATTTT. This sequence encodes CSVGENGNTIYF.

The chain couples TRBV28 to TRBJ1-5, with 8 bases matching TRBD1. Per the germline V gene, CDR1 is MDHEN and CDR2 is SYDVKM. V shed 6 bases, J shed 13 bases, and the junction held 5 bases outside the gene matches. The CDR3 contains 11 residues. In DNA form, the CDR3 reads TGTGCCAGCAGCGACCGGACAGGGCAGCATTTT. Translation gives CASSDRTGQHF.

This clone has a single count. This chain links TRBV7-9 with TRBJ2-2; TRBD1 might be the D (6 bases). The CDR3 loop spans 13 amino acids. The germline V gene has CDR1 SEHNR and CDR2 FQNEAQ (reference sequence). The V end was cut by 5 bases, the J end by 4 bases, with 8 bases between. In nucleotides, the CDR3 is TGTGCCAGCAGCCGGGACACCACCGGGGAGCTGTTTTTT. As protein: CASSRDTTGELFF.

The chain joins TRBV2 to TRBJ2-6; unclear D gene. V was clipped by 7 bases and J by 0 bases, with 16 bases between them. Germline CDR1 is SNHLY and CDR2 is FYNNEI. CDR3 size: 17 residues. The CDR3 loop reads CASNDWAQISGANVLTF. The CDR3 DNA is TGTGCCAGCAACGATTGGGCCCAGATCTCTGGGGCCAACGTCCTGACTTTC.

The V and J genes are TRBV9 and TRBJ1-2; TRBD1 matches 8 bases. Germline V gene sequence: CDR1 SGDLS, CDR2 YYNGEE. Losses at the gene ends were 3 bases for V and 3 bases for J; bases not matched to a gene: 4. The CDR3 contains 14 residues. The CDR3 region has the DNA TGTGCCAGCAGCGCCTCGACAGGGGACTATGGCTACACCTTC. Protein: CASSASTGDYGYTF.

The CDR3 DNA is TGCGCCAGCAGCCAGGCCGGGAGGCACTTCACTACGACCTACAATGAGCAGTTCTTC. Amino acids: CASSQAGRHFTTTYNEQFF. The gene calls are TRBV4-1 and TRBJ2-1; 7 nucleotides line up with TRBD2. V lost 3 bases and J lost 2; bases outside the gene matches: 16. The CDR3 length is 19 residues. CDR1 and CDR2 from the germline V gene are MGHRA and YSYEKL.

The genes are TRBV27 and TRBJ1-4; a weak D match, TRBD1 (6 bases). Germline CDR1 reads MNHEY; CDR2 reads SMNVEV (reference sequence). Trimming took 6 bases from V and 7 from J, leaving 15 bases between them. There are 14 residues in the CDR3. The CDR3 DNA reads as TGTGCCAGCAGGACTCCAGGGGCGGGTGAAAAACTGTTTTTT. Translated, it gives CASRTPGAGEKLFF.

Only a few counts were recorded for this clone. The genes are TRBV18 and TRBJ2-1, with TRBD2 matching over 14 bases. Looked up from germline, CDR1 is KGHSH and CDR2 is LQKENI. The CDR3 runs 17 residues. The V segment lost 4 bases and the J segment 7 bases; nucleotides outside the gene matches: 9. CDR3 nucleotides: TGTGCCAGCTCACTCTCCCGGACTAGCGGGAGGAAGAATGAGCAGTTCTTC. Its translation: CASSLSRTSGRKNEQFF.

V and J are TRBV3-1 (or the pseudogene TRBV3-2) and TRBJ1-5; no definite D call. Per the germline V gene, CDR1 is LGHDT and CDR2 is YNNKEL (reference sequence). The CDR3 length is 15 residues. Trimming removed 1 base from V and 6 bases from J, with 13 bases in between. CDR3 in amino acids: CASSQAGEGAQPQHF. The DNA for the CDR3 is TGTGCCAGCAGCCAAGCTGGCGAGGGCGCTCAGCCCCAGCATTTT.

This clone was found a few times. This rearrangement joins TRBV7-2 to TRBJ2-7, with 9 bases lining up with TRBD2. The CDR3 consists of 14 residues. Germline CDR1 and CDR2: SGHTA and FQGNSA. The junction had 2 bases not matched to a gene; V was cut back by 0 bases and J by 5 bases. This CDR3 reads CASSLAAGGNEQYF. The CDR3 DNA reads TGTGCCAGCAGCTTAGCAGCGGGAGGTAACGAGCAGTACTTC.